This T cell receptor beta chain was obtained from a study of blood T cell repertoires in COVID-19. Study at large: Researchers got acute and convalescent COVID-19 samples from the United States, Italy and Spain. Sources were T cells, B-cell-depleted T cells, or PBMCs; the material itself was cDNA or gDNA.

V trimming: 6 bases; J trimming: 5 bases; junction bases outside the gene matches: 12. Germline CDR1 is ENHRY and CDR2 is SYGVKD. The CDR3 has 16 amino acids. As processed by the authors: The authors estimated nucleated cell counts from reference gene primer amplification. Some clones are missing from TCRdb's copy, which holds only in-frame ones; the method was immunoSEQ multiplex PCR. The D gene and trimming were derived from the DNA, and the V and J assignments and clone size from that table. Of roughly 250,000 clones in the sample, over 75% were seen once. This TCR was sampled from a woman aged 25 to 39 with acute or convalescent COVID-19. The chain uses TRBV10-3 and TRBJ2-2; 7 bases match TRBD1. Source material: peripheral blood. The CDR3 region has the DNA TGTGCCATCAGGAATATCCGGGACAGTAGTACCGGGGAGCTGTTTTTT. It encodes CAIRNIRDSSTGELFF.